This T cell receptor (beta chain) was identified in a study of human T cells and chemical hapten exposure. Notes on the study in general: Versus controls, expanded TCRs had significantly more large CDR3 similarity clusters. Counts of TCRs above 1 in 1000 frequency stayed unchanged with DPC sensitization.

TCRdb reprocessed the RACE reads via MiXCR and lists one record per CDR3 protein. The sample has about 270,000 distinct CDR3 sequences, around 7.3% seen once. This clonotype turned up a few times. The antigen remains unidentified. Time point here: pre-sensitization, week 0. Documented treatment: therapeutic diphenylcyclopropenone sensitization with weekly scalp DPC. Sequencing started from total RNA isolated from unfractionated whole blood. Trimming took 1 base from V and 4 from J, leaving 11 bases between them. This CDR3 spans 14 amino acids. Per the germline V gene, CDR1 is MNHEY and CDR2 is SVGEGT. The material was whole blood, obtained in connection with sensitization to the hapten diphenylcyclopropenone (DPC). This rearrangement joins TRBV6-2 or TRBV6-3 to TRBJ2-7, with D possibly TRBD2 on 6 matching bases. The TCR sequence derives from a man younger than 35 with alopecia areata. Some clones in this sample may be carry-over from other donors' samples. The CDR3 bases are TGTGCCAGCAGTTACTGGGGGGTCCGGTACGAGCAGTACTTC. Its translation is CASSYWGVRYEQYF.